A single sample is the source of the 7 T cell receptor beta chains below, sequenced in a study of CD8+ T cells in alopecia areata. RNA, once extracted, was reverse transcribed into cDNA for use as the sequencing template. TCRdb's table, derived via immunoSEQ multiplex PCR, lists solely in-frame clones and lacks some. The data hold about 90,000 clones, with 44% observed a single time. Described treatment: oral pan-JAK inhibitor, 5-10 mg twice daily. The input for sequencing was CD8+ T cells sorted from blood, taken at week 24, from a patient treated with tofacitinib. The receptor set was obtained from a human donor with alopecia areata.

This clone was recorded once. CDR3 sequence (DNA): TGTGCCAGCAGATGGACAGGGGGCAGCAATCAGCCCCAGCATTTT. Its translation is CASRWTGGSNQPQHF. The chain links TRBV27 to TRBJ1-5, with TRBD1 matching over 11 bases. The CDR3 is 15 amino acids. The germline CDR1 and CDR2 sequences are MNHEY and SMNVEV (reference sequence). The V gene end was trimmed by 6 bases and the J gene end by 1 base; junction bases not matched to a gene: 2.

A few counts support this clone. V usage is TRBV11-2 and J usage is TRBJ2-1; D is unresolved. Germline CDR1 SGHAT, CDR2 FQNNGV. V lost 1 base, J lost 1 base, and 11 bases lay in between. The CDR3 loop spans 16 amino acids. CDR3 sequence: CASSLGAVLSYNEQFF. CDR3 in DNA: TGTGCCAGCAGCTTAGGGGCAGTCTTGTCCTACAATGAGCAGTTCTTC.

This clone has a count of ten or more. Other nucleotide sequences in the sample specify the same CDR3. The chain recombines TRBV5-1 with TRBJ2-7; D gene unclear. The CDR3 consists of 12 residues. The germline gives CDR1 SGHRS, CDR2 YFSETQ. Deletions cut 0 bases from V and 2 bases from J, with 3 bases between. In nucleotides, the CDR3 is TGCGCCAGCAGCTTGGGGGCCTACGAGCAGTACTTC. Amino acid sequence: CASSLGAYEQYF.

The chain employs TRBV27 and TRBJ2-7; no reliable D call. The CDR3 loop spans 14 amino acids. Germline V CDR1 and CDR2: MNHEY, SMNVEV (reference sequence). V was clipped by 0 bases and J by 3 bases, with 9 bases between them. CDR3 sequence (DNA): TGTGCCAGCAGTTTATCGATCAACCACTACGAGCAGTACTTC. As protein: CASSLSINHYEQYF.

This chain links TRBV9 with TRBJ2-7; TRBD1 matches 7 bases. Trimming cost V 0 bases and J 3 bases; bases outside gene matches: 6. Germline V CDR1 and CDR2: SGDLS, YYNGEE. The CDR3 has 15 amino acids. This chain's CDR3 is CASSVGGQLNYEQYF. DNA of the CDR3: TGTGCCAGCAGCGTAGGGGGACAGTTAAACTACGAGCAGTACTTC.

The rearrangement joins TRBV7-8 to TRBJ1-1, with 8 bases matching TRBD1. The CDR3 runs 15 residues. The junction had 4 bases not matched to a gene; V was cut back by 2 bases and J by 2 bases. Germline CDR1 SGHVS, CDR2 FQNEAQ. CDR3 DNA: TGTGCCAGCAGCTTAAGGACAGGGCTAAACACTGAAGCTTTCTTT. This encodes CASSLRTGLNTEAFF.

This chain connects TRBV7-9 to TRBJ1-5; no clear D. V was clipped by 5 bases and J by 7 bases, with 9 bases between them. This CDR3 region has 12 residues. The germline gives CDR1 SEHNR, CDR2 FQNEAQ (reference sequence). The CDR3 sequence: CASSLGIQPQHF. The CDR3 DNA sequence: TGTGCCAGCAGCCTCGGGATCCAGCCCCAGCATTTT.